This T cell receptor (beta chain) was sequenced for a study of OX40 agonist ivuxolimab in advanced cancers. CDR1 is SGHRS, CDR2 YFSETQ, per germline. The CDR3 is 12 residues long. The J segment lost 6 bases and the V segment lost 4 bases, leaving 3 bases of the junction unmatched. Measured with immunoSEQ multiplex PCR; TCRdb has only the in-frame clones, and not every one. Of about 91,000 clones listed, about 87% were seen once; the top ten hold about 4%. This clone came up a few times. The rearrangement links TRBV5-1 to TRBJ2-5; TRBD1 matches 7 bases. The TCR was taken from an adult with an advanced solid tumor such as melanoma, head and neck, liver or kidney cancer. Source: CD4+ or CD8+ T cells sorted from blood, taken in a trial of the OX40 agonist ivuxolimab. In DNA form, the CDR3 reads TGCGCCAGCAGCGACAGGGCGCAGACCCAGTACTTC. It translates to CASSDRAQTQYF.